The next 17 T cell receptor beta chains were all read from a single sample in a study of cytomegalovirus exposure and HLA in healthy donors. Primers: 60 Vbeta forward and 13 Jbeta reverse. Data came from immunoSEQ multiplex PCR; TCRdb stores just in-frame clones and leaves some out. The sample comprises around 60,000 clones, approximately 82% of which are singletons, and less than 25% rests with the top ten. What was sequenced was PBMCs. These receptors were obtained from a woman aged 40 to 50 in good health and CMV-seropositive.

CDR3 in amino acids: CASSQDLDRDFQRAQFF. The CDR3 DNA reads as TGCGCCAGCAGCCAAGACCTTGACAGGGACTTCCAACGGGCGCAGTTCTTC. V gene TRBV4-3 combines with J gene TRBJ2-1; the D gene is possibly TRBD1 (7 bases). Germline V lookup: CDR1 LGHNA, CDR2 YSLEER. Trimming took off 0 bases at V and 12 bases at J, with 24 bases between the two ends. The CDR3 contains 17 residues.

This chain links TRBV4-2 with TRBJ2-1; 10 positions agree with TRBD2. In germline, CDR1 is LGHNA, CDR2 YNFKEQ. J lost 11 bases, V lost 4 bases, and 14 bases had no gene match. The CDR3 covers 16 residues. This CDR3 reads CASSRGSGGPLAQQFF. The DNA of the CDR3 is TGTGCCAGCAGCCGGGGTAGCGGGGGGCCTTTGGCCCAGCAGTTCTTC.

The chain is built from TRBV29-1 and TRBJ2-7; D not certain. Germline CDR1 is SQVTM and CDR2 is ANQGSEA. Between the trimmed V and J ends, which lost 5 bases and 5 bases, there was a span of 19 bases. The CDR3 is 14 residues long. CDR3 in DNA: TGCAGCGTTCAAACTCTCAATAAACTCAACGAGCAGTACTTC. Protein product: CSVQTLNKLNEQYF.

V usage is TRBV11-2 and J usage is TRBJ2-2; 7 positions match TRBD2. The CDR3 loop spans 15 amino acids. V lost 3 bases, J lost 0 bases, and 1 base stayed unmatched. CDR1 and CDR2 from the germline V gene are SGHAT and FQNNGV. The CDR3 nucleotides read TGTGCCAGCAGCTTTGGACTAGCGAACACCGGGGAGCTGTTTTTT. Its translation: CASSFGLANTGELFF.

The chain carries TRBV6-1 and TRBJ1-4; unclear D gene. Trimming removed 4 bases from V and 7 bases from J, with 22 bases in between. The CDR3 is 17 amino acids. CDR1 and CDR2 (germline): MNHNS, SASEGT. CDR3 sequence: CASSGAQLLVLGEKLFF. CDR3 nucleotide sequence: TGTGCCAGCAGTGGAGCGCAGTTATTAGTGCTAGGTGAAAAACTGTTTTTT.

Details on this clone: Mismatch with germline at one junction end may stem from a read error. The chain couples TRBV14 to TRBJ1-6, with 9 bases fitting TRBD1. Germline V CDR1 and CDR2: SGHDN, FVKESK. The CDR3 totals 14 residues. The CDR3 protein is CASSQETTGTGINF. CDR3 DNA: TGTGCCAGCAGCCAAGAAACTACCGGGACAGGGATAAACTTT. Together with reference TRBV14 and TRBJ1-6, the CDR3 gives the full variable domain: EAGVTQFPSHSVIEKGQTVTLRCDPISGHDNLYWYRRVMGKEIKFLLHFVKESKQDESGMPNNRFLAERTGGTYSTLKVQPAELEDSGVYFCASSQETTGTGINFGNGTRLTVT.

The chain recombines TRBV7-8 with TRBJ1-2, with TRBD1 identical over 8 bases. The V gene's germline CDR1 is SGHVS and CDR2 FQNEAQ. CDR3 size: 14 residues. After removal of 6 bases from V and 7 bases from J, the junction contained 10 bases not matched to a gene. In nucleotides, the CDR3 is TGTGCCAGCAGTCCCGCGGGACAGGAGGTTGGCTACACCTTC. It encodes CASSPAGQEVGYTF.

This clone was detected once. The chain links TRBV2 to TRBJ1-2; 12 positions agree with TRBD1. CDR1 and CDR2 from the germline V gene are SNHLY and FYNNEI. V lost 5 bases and J lost 8; bases outside the gene matches: 9. This CDR3 comprises 15 residues. Here the CDR3 reads CASSSRGTGGIGYTF. CDR3 in DNA: TGTGCCAGCAGTTCCCGGGGGACAGGGGGCATAGGCTACACCTTC.

This clone was recorded at least ten times. The rearrangement links TRBV19 to TRBJ2-2; no firm D call. In germline, CDR1 is LNHDA, CDR2 SQIVND (reference sequence). Trimming took off 7 bases at V and 0 bases at J, with 9 bases between the two ends. The CDR3 has 14 residues. CDR3 protein: CASIRSSNTGELFF. For the CDR3, the DNA is TGTGCCAGTATCAGGTCTTCGAACACCGGGGAGCTGTTTTTT.

The chain links TRBV19 to TRBJ2-7; D perhaps matches TRBD2 (5 bases). This CDR3 contains 14 residues. V was pared by 3 bases and J by 3 bases, with 12 bases between. Germline V gives CDR1 LNHDA, CDR2 SQIVND (reference sequence). CDR3 sequence (DNA): TGTGCCAGTAGTATGAGGGTTCCCATCTACGAGCAGTACTTC. This encodes CASSMRVPIYEQYF.

The rearrangement links TRBV7-9 to TRBJ1-2; D is unclear. Germline values: CDR1 SEHNR, CDR2 FQNEAQ (reference sequence). CDR3 length equals 15 residues. Trimming took off 5 bases at V and 4 bases at J, with 17 bases between the two ends. The DNA of the CDR3 is TGTGCCAGCAGCCCGTTGAGCATGGCGGTCTATGGCTACACCTTC. Translated, it gives CASSPLSMAVYGYTF. The full variable domain, rest sourced from reference TRBV7-9 and TRBJ1-2, is DTGVSQNPRHKITKRGQNVTFRCDPISEHNRLYWYRQTLGQGPEFLTYFQNEAQLEKSRLLSDRFSAERPKGSFSTLEIQRTEQGDSAMYLCASSPLSMAVYGYTFGSGTRLTVV.

The chain employs TRBV19 and TRBJ1-5, with 7 bases aligning to TRBD1. The CDR3 covers 15 residues. Germline V gives CDR1 LNHDA, CDR2 SQIVND (reference sequence). With 6 bases clipped from V and 5 bases from J, the junction kept 10 bases outside the gene matches. DNA of the CDR3: TGTGCCAGTAGCCTCATCGGGACAGAGTATCAGCCCCAGCATTTT. The encoded protein is CASSLIGTEYQPQHF.

The CDR3 nucleotides read TGTGCCAGCAGCCATGACAGTAACTATGGCTACACCTTC. This translates into CASSHDSNYGYTF. The chain recombines TRBV14 with TRBJ1-2; tentatively, D is TRBD1 (5 bases). The V and J ends lost 3 bases and 1 base respectively, with 6 bases between them. Germline-derived CDR1 and CDR2 are SGHDN and FVKESK. The CDR3 runs 13 residues.

This rearrangement joins TRBV5-1 to TRBJ1-2; unclear D gene. V was cut by 0 bases and J by 3 bases, with 12 bases left in between. This CDR3 has 15 amino acids. Germline loops: CDR1 SGHRS, CDR2 YFSETQ. CDR3 DNA: TGCGCCAGCAGCTTGGATGGGCAGCCATACTATGGCTACACCTTC. Protein product: CASSLDGQPYYGYTF. The entire variable domain, with the rest obtained from reference TRBV5-1 and TRBJ1-2, is as follows: KAGVTQTPRYLIKTRGQQVTLSCSPISGHRSVSWYQQTPGQGLQFLFEYFSETQRNKGNFPGRFSGRQFSNSRSEMNVSTLELGDSALYLCASSLDGQPYYGYTFGSGTRLTVV.

V usage is TRBV15 and J usage is TRBJ1-1; perhaps TRBD1 as D (6 bases). The CDR3 extends over 14 amino acids. Looked up from germline, CDR1 is LNHNV and CDR2 is YYDKDF (reference sequence). V was shortened by 5 bases and J by 1 base, with 11 bases between the two germline ends. This chain's CDR3 is CATSPLGQNTEAFF. CDR3 in DNA: TGTGCCACCAGCCCCCTGGGACAGAACACTGAAGCTTTCTTT.

The rearrangement links TRBV13 to TRBJ2-1; D is unclear. Germline values: CDR1 PRHDT, CDR2 FYEKMQ (reference sequence). V lost 5 bases and J lost 3, with 5 bases in between. The CDR3 has 12 amino acids. Here the CDR3 reads CASSTHYNEQFF. The CDR3 DNA follows: TGTGCCAGCAGCACACACTACAATGAGCAGTTCTTC.

The rearrangement joins TRBV7-9 to TRBJ2-1, with a weak D call TRBD2 (7 bases). The CDR3 is 14 residues long. The V gene's germline CDR1 is SEHNR and CDR2 FQNEAQ (reference sequence). Trimming cost V 11 bases and J 7 bases, with 21 bases left between them. The CDR3 loop reads CAFGTLRGSNEQFF. CDR3 coding DNA: TGTGCCTTTGGGACATTGCGGGGGTCTAATGAGCAGTTCTTC.